Shown below are 32 T cell receptor beta chains from a single sample sequenced in a study of T cell responses to AZD1222 COVID-19 vaccine. Assay used: immunoSEQ multiplex PCR; TCRdb lists only in-frame clones, some missing. Of about 88,000 clones listed, more than 75% were seen once; the top ten hold 5.2%. The specimen was peripheral blood, collected on day 0 of MenACWY control vaccination. Every receptor here comes from an adult in good health.

The rearrangement links TRBV15 to TRBJ1-2, with 9 nucleotides matching TRBD1. The CDR3 covers 14 residues. Per the germline V gene, CDR1 is LNHNV and CDR2 is YYDKDF (reference sequence). Trimming cost V 4 bases and J 2 bases; bases outside gene matches: 2. The CDR3 sequence: CATSTGQGNYGYTF. CDR3 nucleotides: TGTGCCACCAGCACAGGACAGGGGAACTATGGCTACACCTTC. Variable domain in full (rest from reference TRBV15 and TRBJ1-2): DAMVIQNPRYQVTQFGKPVTLSCSQTLNHNVMYWYQQKSSQAPKLLFHYYDKDFNNEADTPDNFQSRRPNTSFCFLDIRSPGLGDTAMYLCATSTGQGNYGYTFGSGTRLTVV.

The chain has TRBV6-2 or TRBV6-3 and TRBJ1-2; 7 positions match TRBD1. The trim removed 6 bases at V and 4 bases at J, leaving 11 bases unmatched. The V gene's germline CDR1 is MNHEY and CDR2 SVGEGT. This CDR3 is built from 15 residues. CDR3 protein: CASSGTGDRTYGYTF. DNA for the CDR3: TGTGCCAGCAGCGGTACAGGGGACCGGACCTATGGCTACACCTTC.

This rearrangement joins TRBV7-9 to TRBJ2-5; D is unclear. V was trimmed by 4 bases and J by 2 bases, leaving 2 bases between them. CDR1 is SEHNR and CDR2 is FQNEAQ in the germline V gene (reference sequence). This CDR3 region has 11 residues. The CDR3 DNA is TGTGCCAGCAGCTCACAAGAGACCCAGTACTTC. Its translation is CASSSQETQYF.

V usage is TRBV6-5 and J usage is TRBJ1-2, with D maybe TRBD1 (6 bases). The CDR3 is 15 amino acids. Trimming pared 4 bases from V and 4 bases from J, leaving 16 bases between. CDR1 is MNHEY and CDR2 is SVGAGI in the germline V gene. The CDR3: CASSSRDIVRYGYTF. In nucleotides, the CDR3 is TGTGCCAGCAGTTCCCGGGACATAGTACGCTATGGCTACACCTTC.

Comments on this clone: Other nucleotide sequences in the sample specify the same CDR3. The V gene is TRBV18, the J gene TRBJ1-1; D ambiguous. Germline CDR1 KGHSH, CDR2 LQKENI. The CDR3 is 13 residues long. Trimming pared 6 bases from V and 0 bases from J, leaving 8 bases between. The CDR3 sequence is CASSPGMNTEAFF. The DNA of the CDR3 is TGTGCCAGCTCCCCCGGGATGAACACTGAAGCTTTCTTT.

This chain links TRBV18 with TRBJ1-4; 10 bases align to TRBD1. Germline V CDR1 and CDR2: KGHSH, LQKENI. V gave up 3 bases and J gave up 5 bases; unmatched junction bases: 3. The CDR3 sequence is 15 residues long. The CDR3: CASSPLGQGNEKLFF. The CDR3 DNA sequence: TGTGCCAGCTCACCCCTGGGACAGGGGAATGAAAAACTGTTTTTT.

V gene TRBV6-5 combines with J gene TRBJ2-1; D possibly uses TRBD1 or TRBD2 (6 bases each). From germline, CDR1 is MNHEY and CDR2 SVGAGI. This CDR3 has 15 amino acids. V lost 6 bases to trimming and J lost 7 bases, with 19 bases between them. Here the CDR3 reads CASRVEGHGMNEQFF. In DNA, the CDR3 is TGTGCCAGCAGGGTGGAGGGACATGGTATGAATGAGCAGTTCTTC.

The chain carries TRBV29-1 and TRBJ1-1; 9 nucleotides match TRBD1. The CDR3 is 14 amino acids. Per germline, CDR1 SQVTM and CDR2 ANQGSEA. V shed 3 bases and J 1 base; nucleotides not matched to a gene: 3. Here the CDR3 DNA reads TGCAGCGTTGATCGGGGACAGGGGAACACTGAAGCTTTCTTT. Translation: CSVDRGQGNTEAFF. The full variable domain, in which reference TRBV29-1 and TRBJ1-1 provide the parts outside the CDR3, is SAVISQKPSRDICQRGTSLTIQCQVDSQVTMMFWYRQQPGQSLTLIATANQGSEATYESGFVIDKFPISRPNLTFSTLTVSNMSPEDSSIYLCSVDRGQGNTEAFFGQGTRLTVV.

This chain connects TRBV13 to TRBJ2-5; no clear D. The germline CDR1 and CDR2 sequences are PRHDT and FYEKMQ (reference sequence). V lost 0 bases, J lost 5 bases, and 13 bases lay in between. The length of the CDR3 is 15 residues. CDR3 residues: CASSLGTSTRETQYF. The CDR3 region has the DNA TGTGCCAGCAGCTTAGGCACCTCGACACGGGAGACCCAGTACTTC.

This clone appeared a single time. V and J are TRBV6-1 and TRBJ2-6; D is undetermined. Germline values: CDR1 MNHNS, CDR2 SASEGT. Between the trimmed V and J ends, which lost 0 bases and 0 bases, there was a span of 15 bases. CDR3 size: 19 residues. The CDR3 coding sequence is TGTGCCAGCAGTGAAGCCGATGGTGTTTTCTCCTCTGGGGCCAACGTCCTGACTTTC. Translated, it gives CASSEADGVFSSGANVLTF.

V gene TRBV5-1 combines with J gene TRBJ1-3, with a weak D call TRBD1 (6 bases). The germline V gene encodes CDR1 SGHRS and CDR2 YFSETQ. Between the trimmed V and J ends, which lost 0 bases and 9 bases, there was a span of 10 bases. The CDR3 sequence is 13 residues long. CDR3 bases: TGCGCCAGCAGCTTGGACAGGGATGCCACCATATATTTT. This gives the protein CASSLDRDATIYF.

The V and J genes are TRBV14 and TRBJ1-1, with D unresolved. V was cut by 1 base and J by 6 bases, with 6 bases left in between. This CDR3 region has 12 residues. From germline, CDR1 is SGHDN and CDR2 FVKESK. In DNA form, the CDR3 reads TGTGCCAGCAGCCAAGCCAGCGCTGAAGCTTTCTTT. Encoded protein: CASSQASAEAFF.

The chain uses TRBV19 and TRBJ2-2; 7 bases agree with TRBD2. Germline lookup yields CDR1 LNHDA and CDR2 SQIVND (reference sequence). This CDR3 is 18 amino acids long. The trim removed 3 bases at V and 1 base at J, leaving 11 bases unmatched. As DNA, the CDR3 is TGTGCCAGTAGTATCCCCGGGGCGGGAGTTAAGAACACCGGGGAGCTGTTTTTT. Translation gives CASSIPGAGVKNTGELFF.

The chain carries TRBV7-9 and TRBJ2-7; 11 nucleotides match TRBD1. V was clipped by 2 bases and J by 5 bases; unmatched bases: 5. CDR1 and CDR2 (germline): SEHNR, FQNEAQ (reference sequence). This CDR3 contains 15 residues. The CDR3 DNA is TGTGCCAGCAGCTTAAAACGGACAGGGGGCAACGAGCAGTACTTC. Protein sequence: CASSLKRTGGNEQYF.

V gene TRBV7-8 combines with J gene TRBJ2-1; 9 nucleotides agree with TRBD2. The V segment lost 0 bases and the J segment 4 bases; nucleotides outside the gene matches: 10. The CDR3 has 18 amino acids. The germline gives CDR1 SGHVS, CDR2 FQNEAQ. The CDR3 nucleotides read TGTGCCAGCAGCTTAGCCCTCTTAGGAGCGGGAGGTTACAATGAGCAGTTCTTC. Translation gives CASSLALLGAGGYNEQFF.

The V call is TRBV28, the J call TRBJ2-5; D is unclear. The CDR3 is 17 residues long. The germline CDR1 and CDR2 sequences are MDHEN and SYDVKM. The V end lost 8 bases, the J end lost 4 bases, and 26 bases lay between the germline ends. For the CDR3, the DNA is TGTGCCAGCTACCCTCGGACCTTCCATCATGTGGGAGAGACCCAGTACTTC. Its translation is CASYPRTFHHVGETQYF.

This clone has just one count. The CDR3 spells CASSLRESDTGELFF. The DNA of the CDR3 is TGTGCCAGTAGTCTACGGGAGTCGGACACCGGGGAGCTGTTTTTT. The genes are TRBV19 and TRBJ2-2; D is possibly TRBD2 (6 bases). The CDR3 is 15 residues long. The germline V and J ends were trimmed by 5 bases and 3 bases, with 13 bases remaining between them. Looked up from germline, CDR1 is LNHDA and CDR2 is SQIVND (reference sequence).

V is TRBV29-1 and J is TRBJ2-1; TRBD2 might be the D (5 bases). V gave up 5 bases and J gave up 0 bases, with 14 bases separating them. The CDR3 spans 15 residues. CDR1 and CDR2 from the germline V gene are SQVTM and ANQGSEA. The CDR3 sequence is CSVPASLSSYNEQFF. Here the CDR3 DNA reads TGCAGCGTTCCGGCTAGCCTTAGCTCCTACAATGAGCAGTTCTTC.

This clone has just one count. V is TRBV9 and J is TRBJ2-3, with 8 bases aligning to TRBD2. Trimming took 4 bases from V and 0 from J; bases not matched to a gene: 7. The CDR3 runs 16 residues. Germline V lookup: CDR1 SGDLS, CDR2 YYNGEE. The CDR3 sequence is CASSSAGGPSTDTQYF. CDR3 sequence (DNA): TGTGCCAGCAGCTCGGCGGGGGGTCCTAGCACAGATACGCAGTATTTT.

This chain links TRBV27 with TRBJ1-2; the match to TRBD1 covers 10 bases. The CDR3 length is 13 residues. Germline CDR1 reads MNHEY; CDR2 reads SMNVEV (reference sequence). V gave up 1 base and J gave up 11 bases; unmatched junction bases: 4. CDR3 residues: CASSLFGQGGYTF. The CDR3 DNA follows: TGTGCCAGCAGTTTATTCGGACAGGGGGGTTACACCTTC.

This clone came up a few times. V gene TRBV27 combines with J gene TRBJ2-2; the D gene is possibly TRBD2 (5 bases). V was pared by 5 bases and J by 6 bases, with 13 bases between. CDR3 size: 14 residues. In germline, CDR1 is MNHEY, CDR2 SMNVEV (reference sequence). The CDR3 region is CASSRERSAGELFF. Written as DNA, the CDR3 is TGTGCCAGCAGTCGGGAACGGAGCGCCGGGGAGCTGTTTTTT.

This chain joins TRBV11-2 and TRBJ2-5; possibly TRBD1 or TRBD2 for D (5 bases each). The V end was cut by 5 bases, the J end by 4 bases, with 17 bases between. The CDR3 extends over 15 amino acids. CDR1 SGHAT and CDR2 FQNNGV come from the germline V gene. CDR3 residues: CASSQGARPGETQYF. The CDR3 DNA reads as TGTGCCAGCAGCCAGGGAGCTAGGCCGGGAGAGACCCAGTACTTC.

The chain recombines TRBV27 with TRBJ2-1; 9 bases map to TRBD2. This CDR3 is built from 14 residues. J was trimmed by 6 bases and V by 6 bases; bases with no gene match: 6. Germline CDR1 MNHEY, CDR2 SMNVEV (reference sequence). The CDR3 bases are TGTGCCAGCAGCCCACTAGCGGGCCTCAATGAGCAGTTCTTC. Its protein product is CASSPLAGLNEQFF.

This chain connects TRBV6-2 or TRBV6-3 to TRBJ1-5; no clear D. The CDR3 runs to 12 residues. Germline CDR1 and CDR2: MNHEY and SVGEGT. V was cut by 0 bases and J by 9 bases, with 6 bases left in between. Here the CDR3 reads CASSYSSGPQHF. For the CDR3, the DNA is TGTGCCAGCAGTTACTCTTCCGGGCCCCAGCATTTT.

The genes are TRBV5-4 and TRBJ2-3; weak D call: TRBD2 (5 bases). Germline V gene data show CDR1 as SGHNT and CDR2 as YYREEE (reference sequence). The CDR3 spans 17 residues. V was pared by 3 bases and J by 0 bases, with 17 bases between. The CDR3 protein is CASSSGGLPYSTDTQYF. CDR3 in DNA: TGTGCCAGCAGCTCTGGCGGGCTGCCGTATAGCACAGATACGCAGTATTTT.

The chain couples TRBV7-2 to TRBJ1-5; tentative D call: TRBD1 (6 bases). The CDR3 consists of 14 residues. CDR1 and CDR2 (germline): SGHTA, FQGNSA. Trimming left V 5 bases short and J 6 bases short, with 14 bases between. The CDR3 DNA follows: TGTGCCAGCAGCCCCGACGGGGGCTCTCAGCCCCAGCATTTT. Translated: CASSPDGGSQPQHF.

The chain employs TRBV5-1 and TRBJ2-3; D is perhaps TRBD2 (5 bases). The CDR3 runs 13 residues. Per germline, CDR1 SGHRS and CDR2 YFSETQ. V lost 4 bases, J lost 3 bases, and 9 bases lay in between. DNA for the CDR3: TGCGCCAGCAGCCCGACGGGGACAGATACGCAGTATTTT. This gives the protein CASSPTGTDTQYF.

The chain links TRBV5-4 to TRBJ2-3; D not resolved. Germline V gene data show CDR1 as SGHNT and CDR2 as YYREEE (reference sequence). V lost 0 bases to trimming and J lost 4 bases, with 12 bases between them. CDR3 length: 15 amino acids. In nucleotides, the CDR3 is TGTGCCAGCAGCTTGGCTGCATCTGGCCCAGATACGCAGTATTTT. It codes for CASSLAASGPDTQYF.

Turning to this clone: This specimen includes other DNA sequences encoding the same CDR3. V gene TRBV4-3 combines with J gene TRBJ2-2; TRBD2 matches 12 bases. V trimming: 1 base; J trimming: 5 bases; junction bases outside the gene matches: 8. The CDR3 totals 18 residues. Germline lookup yields CDR1 LGHNA and CDR2 YSLEER. The CDR3 DNA reads TGCGCCAGCAGCCAAGCCCTAGCGGGGGGGCTGGGGACCGGGGAGCTGTTTTTT. Protein product: CASSQALAGGLGTGELFF.

The CDR3 DNA sequence: TGTGCCAGCAGTGGAGCGAAAAGTTATTCACCCCTCCACTTT. Its protein product is CASSGAKSYSPLHF. J is TRBJ1-6 and V is TRBV6-6; D is uncertain. CDR1 is MNHNY, CDR2 SVGAGI, per germline (reference sequence). CDR3 length equals 14 residues. Between the trimmed V and J ends, which lost 5 bases and 8 bases, there was a span of 13 bases.

The chain uses TRBV20-1 and TRBJ1-6; D is unclear. V was pared by 3 bases and J by 7 bases, with 10 bases between. CDR1 and CDR2 from the germline V gene are DFQATT and SNEGSKA (reference sequence). The CDR3 runs to 13 residues. The CDR3 loop reads CSASGQQNSPLHF. In DNA, the CDR3 is TGCAGTGCTAGTGGGCAGCAGAATTCACCCCTCCACTTT.

This chain links TRBV2 with TRBJ2-7; D remains ambiguous. The CDR3 has 14 residues. Germline V gene lookup returns CDR1 SNHLY and CDR2 FYNNEI. The V and J ends lost 6 bases and 0 bases respectively, with 12 bases between them. CDR3 sequence (DNA): TGTGCCAGCAGAAGAGACGGGCCCTCCTACGAGCAGTACTTC. Translation gives CASRRDGPSYEQYF.